The rows below give T cell receptor beta chains drawn from one sample of a study of technical replicates of blood from a handful of donors. This table comes from immunoSEQ multiplex PCR, and its TCRdb copy is limited to in-frame clones, with some not included. The repertoire consists of just over 60,000 clones, with about 90% occurring once and the leading ten covering about 5.2%. Sequenced sample: PBMCs. Source of these receptors: a human donor in good health. Some clones in this sample may be carry-over from other donors' samples. The CDR3 runs from the conserved cysteine through the conserved F or W. Each record gives: D gene, clone size, J gene, V gene, CDR3 DNA, CDR3 protein. A D gene is named only where the DNA matches it firmly. The listing skips clone size in some rows; elsewhere it reads once, few, many or a size class.

D gene: .
clone size: .
J gene: TRBJ2-5
V gene: TRBV18
CDR3 DNA: TGTGCCAGCTCACAAGGAGCAGCCCAAGAGACCCAGTACTTC
CDR3 protein: CASSQGAAQETQYF

D gene: TRBD2
clone size: .
J gene: TRBJ2-1
V gene: TRBV6-5
CDR3 DNA: TGTGCCAGCAGTAGGGGAGGGGTGAACAATGAGCAGTTCTTC
CDR3 protein: CASSRGGVNNEQFF

D gene: .
clone size: .
J gene: TRBJ2-1
V gene: TRBV5-1
CDR3 DNA: TGCGCCAGCAGCTTGGACCCAGACAATGAGCAGTTCTTC
CDR3 protein: CASSLDPDNEQFF

D gene: TRBD1
clone size: .
J gene: TRBJ1-3
V gene: TRBV10-3
CDR3 DNA: TGTGCCATCACGACCCCATTGGGACAGGGGGGAAACACCATATATTTT
CDR3 protein: CAITTPLGQGGNTIYF

D gene: .
clone size: .
J gene: TRBJ1-1
V gene: TRBV6-5
CDR3 DNA: TGTGCCAGCAGTTTACGACAAGTGAACACTGAAGCTTTCTTT
CDR3 protein: CASSLRQVNTEAFF

D gene: TRBD2
clone size: .
J gene: TRBJ2-5
V gene: TRBV18
CDR3 DNA: TGTGCCAGCTCACCACCGTCGGTAGCGGGGGGGCAAAAGACCCAGTACTTC
CDR3 protein: CASSPPSVAGGQKTQYF

D gene: TRBD1
clone size: .
J gene: TRBJ1-1
V gene: TRBV29-1
CDR3 DNA: TGCAGCGTTGTCAGGGGGGTAACTGAAGCTTTCTTT
CDR3 protein: CSVVRGVTEAFF

D gene: TRBD2
clone size: .
J gene: TRBJ2-3
V gene: TRBV5-4
CDR3 DNA: TGTGCCAGCAGCTCCCCTGGACTAGCGGGAGTAGATACGCAGTATTTT
CDR3 protein: CASSSPGLAGVDTQYF

D gene: .
clone size: .
J gene: TRBJ1-2
V gene: TRBV5-1
CDR3 DNA: TGCGCCAGCAGCTTAGACAGCTTCAATGGCTACACCTTC
CDR3 protein: CASSLDSFNGYTF

D gene: .
clone size: .
J gene: TRBJ1-2
V gene: TRBV14
CDR3 DNA: TGTGCCAGCAGCCATGGGACTATATATGGCTACACCTTC
CDR3 protein: CASSHGTIYGYTF

D gene: .
clone size: .
J gene: TRBJ1-1
V gene: TRBV29-1
CDR3 DNA: TGCAGCGTTGAAGGCCAGAAGTACACTGAAGCTTTCTTT
CDR3 protein: CSVEGQKYTEAFF

D gene: .
clone size: once
J gene: TRBJ1-1
V gene: TRBV4-1
CDR3 DNA: TGCGCCAGCAGCCAAGGGGAGGTGGTCGGGGGGTCCACTGAAGCTTTCTTT
CDR3 protein: CASSQGEVVGGSTEAFF

D gene: TRBD2
clone size: .
J gene: TRBJ2-3
V gene: TRBV7-2
CDR3 DNA: TGTGCCTCCAGAGCGGGAGGGTCGGATACGCAGTATTTT
CDR3 protein: CASRAGGSDTQYF